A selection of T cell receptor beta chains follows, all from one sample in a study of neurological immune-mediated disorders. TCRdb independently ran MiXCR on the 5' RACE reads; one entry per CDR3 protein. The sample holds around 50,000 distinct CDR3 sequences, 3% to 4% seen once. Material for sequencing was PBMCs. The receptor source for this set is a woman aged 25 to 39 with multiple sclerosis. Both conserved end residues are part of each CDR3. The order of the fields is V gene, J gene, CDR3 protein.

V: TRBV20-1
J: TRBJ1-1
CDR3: CSARSDRGRLIEAFF

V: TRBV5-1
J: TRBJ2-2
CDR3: CASSLRDGGPGELFF

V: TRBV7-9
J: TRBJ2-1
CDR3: CASSLRGDRLDEQFF

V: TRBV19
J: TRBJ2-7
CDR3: CASGGGGSYEQYF

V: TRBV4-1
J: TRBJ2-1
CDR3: CASSIPGSSYNEQFF

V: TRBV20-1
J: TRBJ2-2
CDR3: CSARDSPRYTGELFF

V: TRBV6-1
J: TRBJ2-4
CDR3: CASSESPQVLAKNIQYF

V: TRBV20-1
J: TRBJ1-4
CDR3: CSAPEGAQEKLFF

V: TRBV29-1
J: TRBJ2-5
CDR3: CSVLGRGETQYF

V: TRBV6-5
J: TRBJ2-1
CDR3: CASSSEGTSVLPEQFF

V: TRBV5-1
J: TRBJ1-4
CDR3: CASSLGITHEKLFF

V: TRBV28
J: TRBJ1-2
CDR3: CASTGGSYGYTF

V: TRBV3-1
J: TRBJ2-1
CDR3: CASRRRGADNEQFF

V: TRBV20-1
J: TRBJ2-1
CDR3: CSALMGSSYNEQFF

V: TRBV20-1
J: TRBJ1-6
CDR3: CSASVDSPLHF

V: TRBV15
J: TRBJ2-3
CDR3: CATSRDLSSGGTDTQYF

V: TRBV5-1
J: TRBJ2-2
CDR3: CASSLGLAGPGELFF

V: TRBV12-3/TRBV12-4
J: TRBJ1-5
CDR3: CASTLTDRGDQPQHF

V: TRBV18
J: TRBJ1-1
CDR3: CASSPGLGAEAFF

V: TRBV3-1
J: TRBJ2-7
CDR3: CASSQRLASSYEQYF

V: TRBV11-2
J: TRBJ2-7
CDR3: CASSLRMGGGISPLLSFEQYF

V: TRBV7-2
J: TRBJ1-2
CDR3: CASSRQTGGGDNGYTF